These T cell receptor beta chains were read from a single sample in a study of early T cells in non-severe SARS-CoV-2 infection. TCRdb passed the 5' RACE reads through MiXCR, listing each CDR3 protein once. The sample lists about 56,000 distinct CDR3 sequences, roughly a tenth seen once, with 6% to 8% in the top ten. The sample was whole blood. The receptors derive from an adult who was a healthcare worker with PCR-confirmed SARS-CoV-2 infection or an uninfected control (not recorded which). The CDR3 runs from the conserved cysteine through the conserved F or W. A D gene is named only where the DNA matches it firmly. Size values are once, few and many counts, or a class for expanded clones, and some rows have none.

abundance	v_gene	d_gene	j_gene	CDR3nt	CDR3aa
NA	TRBV7-6	NA	TRBJ2-2	TGTGCCAGCAGCTCTCCCATCGACGGGGAGCTGTTTTTT	CASSSPIDGELFF
many	TRBV7-2	TRBD1	TRBJ2-1	TGTGCCAGCAGCCAAGGACAGGGTTCGGGCAATGAGCAGTTCTTC	CASSQGQGSGNEQFF
few	TRBV3-1	NA	TRBJ2-1	TGTGCCAGCAGCCCCGGCGGAGGGCAGTTCTTC	CASSPGGGQFF
many	TRBV30	NA	TRBJ2-1	TGTGCCTGGAGTTATGGGACAAAGCAGTTCTTC	CAWSYGTKQFF
many	TRBV11-3	NA	TRBJ2-1	TGTGCCAGCAGCTCCTATCTCCGAGGTGAGCAGTTCTTC	CASSSYLRGEQFF
NA	TRBV13	NA	TRBJ2-3	TGTGCCAGCAGCTATCGGGCCAGCACAGATACGCAGTATTTT	CASSYRASTDTQYF
NA	TRBV7-2	TRBD2	TRBJ2-3	TGTGCCAGCAGCTTAGCTCTAGCGGGTGGGGCAGATACGCAGTATTTT	CASSLALAGGADTQYF
many	TRBV7-2	NA	TRBJ1-2	TGTGCCAGCAGCTTAGCGTACGGAGGCTACACCTTC	CASSLAYGGYTF
many	TRBV10-2	TRBD2	TRBJ2-1	TGCGCCACCAACCTCTGGCTGGCGGGAGATTCCCCACTTGAGCAGTTCTTC	CATNLWLAGDSPLEQFF
NA	TRBV7-9	TRBD1	TRBJ2-7	TGTGCCAGCAGCTTAGAGAGTGGGACAGCCTACGAGCAGTACTTC	CASSLESGTAYEQYF
many	TRBV28	NA	TRBJ2-5	TGTGCCAGCAGTCCGCCCGGGCTACCTCAAGGCGAGACCCAGTACTTC	CASSPPGLPQGETQYF
NA	TRBV29-1	NA	TRBJ2-4	TGCAGCTTCCAGGGGCCGGGGGACATTCAGTACTTC	CSFQGPGDIQYF
NA	TRBV5-1	TRBD1	TRBJ2-1	TGCGCCAGCAGCCCGCGGACAGGTAGTAGGTACAATGAGCAGTTCTTC	CASSPRTGSRYNEQFF
few	TRBV30	NA	TRBJ1-5	TGTGCCTGGACAGCGGATAGCAATCAGCCCCAGCATTTT	CAWTADSNQPQHF
many	TRBV20-1	NA	TRBJ2-7	TGCAGTGCTAGAGCAGCCCGCACAGGGGGGGACGAGCAGTACTTC	CSARAARTGGDEQYF
NA	TRBV4-3	TRBD2	TRBJ2-7	TGCGCCAGCAGCCAAGATCTGGGGGGGAACCGGTACGAGCAGTACTTC	CASSQDLGGNRYEQYF
NA	TRBV13	NA	TRBJ2-5	TGTGCCAGCAGCATTGTAGGGGGCCAAGAGACCCAGTACTTC	CASSIVGGQETQYF
NA	TRBV4-2	NA	TRBJ2-7	TGTGCCAGCAGCCAAGGGGGGGTCGGAACGGCCTCCTACGAGCAGTACTTC	CASSQGGVGTASYEQYF
few	TRBV6-1	TRBD1	TRBJ1-5	TGTGCCAGCAGTGAGGACAGGGGTCAGCCCCAGCATTTT	CASSEDRGQPQHF
NA	TRBV4-1	NA	TRBJ2-5	TGCGCCAGCAGCCGAAGCGGAGTCCAAGAGACCCAGTACTTC	CASSRSGVQETQYF
many	TRBV5-1	NA	TRBJ2-5	TGCGCCAGCAGCTTTGGCTTCCAAGAGACCCAGTACTTC	CASSFGFQETQYF
NA	TRBV7-2	TRBD1	TRBJ2-4	TGTGCCAGCAGCTTAGGACAGGGGAACATTCAGTACTTC	CASSLGQGNIQYF
few	TRBV20-1	NA	TRBJ2-7	TGCAGTGCTTCGGGACTCTACGAGCAGTACTTC	CSASGLYEQYF
few	TRBV7-2	TRBD2	TRBJ2-1	TGTGCCAGCAGCATCAGTAGCGGGAGTTTGATTAATGAGCAGTTCTTC	CASSISSGSLINEQFF
NA	TRBV5-6	TRBD2	TRBJ2-7	TGTGCCAGCAGCTTCCTGGCTCCTAGCGGCTACGAGCAGTACTTC	CASSFLAPSGYEQYF
NA	TRBV20-1	NA	TRBJ1-1	TGCAGTGCTAGAGCTGGGGGCACTGAAGCTTTCTTT	CSARAGGTEAFF
NA	TRBV6-6	TRBD1	TRBJ1-6	TGTGCCAGCAGCCTAGGGACAGTTGGGAATTCACCCCTCCACTTT	CASSLGTVGNSPLHF
few	TRBV6-2/TRBV6-3	NA	TRBJ2-3	TGTGCCAGTTGTTCCAGATCCTTTAGCACAGATACGCAGTATTTT	CASCSRSFSTDTQYF
few	TRBV21-1	NA	TRBJ2-2	TGTGCCAGCAGCAAGCTGGGACTAGCGGGAGGGCACGGCACCGGGGAGCTGTTTTTT	CASSKLGLAGGHGTGELFF
NA	TRBV7-6	TRBD2	TRBJ2-2	TGTCCCAGCAGCTCCGGACTAGCGGGAGTATCAGGGGAGCTGTTTTTT	CPSSSGLAGVSGELFF
many	TRBV20-1	NA	TRBJ2-7	TGCAGTGCTATACTCTCAGGCGAGCAGTACTTC	CSAILSGEQYF
NA	TRBV29-1	TRBD2	TRBJ2-1	TGCAGCGTTGAGACTAGCGGGTGGAGCAATAATGAGCAGTTCTTC	CSVETSGWSNNEQFF
few	TRBV18	TRBD1	TRBJ1-1	TGTGCCAGCTCACCGTTTGACAGGGTCACTGAAGCTTTCTTT	CASSPFDRVTEAFF
NA	TRBV4-2	TRBD2	TRBJ2-1	TGTGCCAGCAGCCAAGGTCTAGCGGGCTTGGTGAATGAGCAGTTCTTC	CASSQGLAGLVNEQFF
many	TRBV5-1	TRBD1	TRBJ2-3	TGCGCCAGCAGCTTAAACCCAGCCGGGACAGGCGCCGGAGATACGCAGTATTTT	CASSLNPAGTGAGDTQYF
many	TRBV2	NA	TRBJ1-4	TGTGCCAGCAGTGAAGCCTTTGGTCGATCCGAAAAACTGTTTTTT	CASSEAFGRSEKLFF
NA	TRBV5-1	NA	TRBJ2-7	TGCGCCAGCAGCTCAGGGGCGGGCCAGAGCTCCTACGAGCAGTACTTC	CASSSGAGQSSYEQYF
many	TRBV6-2/TRBV6-3	NA	TRBJ2-7	TGTGCCAGCAGTTACGATCGGGGCGGGTACGAGCAGTACTTC	CASSYDRGGYEQYF
NA	TRBV5-4	NA	TRBJ2-7	TGTGCCAGCAGCTCGGGGTCGTCCTACGAGCAGTACTTC	CASSSGSSYEQYF
NA	TRBV12-3/TRBV12-4	NA	TRBJ1-2	TGTGCCAGCAGTTTTGGAGGGGCCTATGGCTACACCTTC	CASSFGGAYGYTF
many	TRBV20-1	NA	TRBJ1-2	TGCAGTGCTAGAGACAGGGCTGGATATGGCTACACCTTC	CSARDRAGYGYTF
many	TRBV29-1	TRBD1	TRBJ1-1	TGCAGCGTTGAAGTCGACAGGGAAACTGAAGCTTTCTTT	CSVEVDRETEAFF
NA	TRBV24-1	NA	TRBJ2-7	TGTGCCACCAGTGATTTTTTGTGGGGGCAGGGAGCCGCTTCCTACGAGCAGTACTTC	CATSDFLWGQGAASYEQYF
few	TRBV20-1	NA	TRBJ2-5	TGCAGTTCTAGTTTCGAGACCCAGTACTTC	CSSSFETQYF
many	TRBV4-2	NA	TRBJ2-3	TGTGCCAGCAGCCAAGCTTACGGGACCACAGATACGCAGTATTTT	CASSQAYGTTDTQYF
many	TRBV15	NA	TRBJ2-4	TGTGCCACCAGCAGAGATTTCGTAGATCAGGACATTCAGTACTTC	CATSRDFVDQDIQYF
many	TRBV11-2	NA	TRBJ2-7	TGTGCCAGCAGCCCATGGTATGGGGGAGAAAAGCAGTACTTC	CASSPWYGGEKQYF
NA	TRBV10-3	TRBD2	TRBJ2-5	TGTGCCATCAGTGAGTCCAGCCCCGTGGGACTAGCGGGAGAGGGGGAAGAGACCCAGTACTTC	CAISESSPVGLAGEGEETQYF
many	TRBV29-1	NA	TRBJ2-7	TGCAGCGTTGGTACGGGAATCTACGAGCAGTACTTC	CSVGTGIYEQYF
few	TRBV7-2	TRBD1	TRBJ1-5	TGTGCCAGCAGCTCGCCCGGACAGGGAGGAAATCAGCCCCAGCATTTT	CASSSPGQGGNQPQHF
few	TRBV11-2	NA	TRBJ2-7	TGTGCCAGCAGCTTAGGTTCGGGGGAGCAGTACTTC	CASSLGSGEQYF
many	TRBV7-9	NA	TRBJ2-7	TGTGCCAGCAGCTTCGGCGGGCGAGCCTACGAGCAGTACTTC	CASSFGGRAYEQYF
few	TRBV28	NA	TRBJ2-4	TGTGCCAGCAGTCTCGAACAGGGCTTTGGCAAAAACATTCAGTACTTC	CASSLEQGFGKNIQYF